This T cell receptor beta chain was retrieved from a study of shared clonotypes between healthy human individuals. Germline assignment: CDR1 MDHEN and CDR2 SYDVKM. With 6 bases removed from V and 3 bases from J, the gap between germline ends came to 23 bases. This CDR3 region has 17 residues. Study-wide findings and caveats: Among the subsets, naive ones generally showed larger estimated richness than memory ones. Non-shared clonotypes displayed generation probabilities falling below those of clonotypes present in all four donors.

A CD45RA-negative memory subset and a CD45RA+ naive subset were separated from the CD4+ cells. When replicate PCRs were run on sorted subsets, they used 150 to 200 ng DNA, 30,000 to 35,000 T cell genomes. Some clones are missing from TCRdb's copy, which holds only in-frame ones; the method was immunoSEQ multiplex PCR. The sample has about 2 million clones, approximately 95% seen once. On this clone itself: Its antigen is not identified.

The sequence was collected from a young man in good health. The V gene is TRBV28, the J gene TRBJ1-2; D perhaps matches TRBD1 (6 bases). The sequenced sample consisted of naive CD4+ T cells sorted from blood. Subset denoted: CD45RA+ positively selected. The DNA of the CDR3 is TGTGCCAGCAGCCGCTCATACATCTCCACAGGGCACTATGGCTACACCTTC. Translated: CASSRSYISTGHYGYTF.